This is a list of T cell receptor beta chains from one sample in a study of blood T cell repertoires in COVID-19. The data were produced by immunoSEQ multiplex PCR, yet TCRdb's version contains in-frame clones alone and is incomplete. The sample comprises roughly 200,000 clones, 84% of which are singletons, and about a sixth rests with the top ten. Sequenced sample: peripheral blood. Every receptor here comes from a woman aged 80 or over with active or convalescent COVID-19. Both conserved end residues are part of each CDR3. D genes are given only for firm matches. Clone size is given for some rows only: seen once, a few or many times, or a class if the clone is expanded.

CASSLSGGSYEQYF,TGTGCCAGCAGCCTCTCGGGCGGGTCCTATGAGCAGTACTTC,.,TRBJ2-7,few,TRBV3-1/TRBV3-2
CAGRLVLLSYEQYF,TGTGCAGGTCGCTTAGTATTACTTTCCTACGAGCAGTACTTC,.,TRBJ2-7,.,TRBV12-2
CASSLGAGGLTDTQYF,TGTGCCAGCAGCTTGGGAGCGGGAGGGCTTACAGATACGCAGTATTTT,TRBD2,TRBJ2-3,.,TRBV5-4
CASSRTGVPYEQYF,TGTGCCAGCAGCCGGACAGGTGTACCCTACGAGCAGTACTTC,TRBD1,TRBJ2-7,.,TRBV14
CASGTGGGGETQYF,TGTGCCAGTGGGACGGGGGGAGGTGGAGAGACCCAGTACTTC,TRBD2,TRBJ2-5,once,TRBV19
CATSDLRGKFYNEQFF,TGTGCCACCAGTGATTTGAGAGGGAAGTTCTACAATGAGCAGTTCTTC,.,TRBJ2-1,.,TRBV24-1
CAWSVGDRNSPLHF,TGTGCCTGGAGTGTGGGGGACAGGAATTCACCCCTCCACTTT,TRBD1,TRBJ1-6,.,TRBV30
CASRSRTGGLETQYF,TGTGCCAGCCGCAGCAGGACAGGGGGCCTAGAGACCCAGTACTTC,TRBD1,TRBJ2-5,.,TRBV6-5
CASSLSLRQGDYNEQFF,TGTGCCAGCAGCTTGTCCCTTCGACAGGGTGACTACAATGAGCAGTTCTTC,TRBD1,TRBJ2-1,.,TRBV5-4
CASSPEDRVFGAFF,TGTGCCAGCTCACCAGAGGACAGGGTTTTCGGAGCTTTCTTT,TRBD1,TRBJ1-1,.,TRBV18
CASSLAIGRYAGYTF,TGCGCCAGCAGCTTGGCGATAGGGAGGTATGCTGGCTACACCTTC,.,TRBJ1-2,.,TRBV5-1
CASSVNLPGLAGVETQYF,TGTGCCAGCAGCGTCAATCTACCGGGACTAGCGGGAGTTGAGACCCAGTACTTC,TRBD2,TRBJ2-5,.,TRBV13
CSVTYRGGGDTQYF,TGCAGCGTTACTTACCGAGGGGGGGGTGATACGCAGTATTTT,.,TRBJ2-3,.,TRBV29-1
CASSPGTSGSEQYF,TGCGCCAGCAGCCCCGGGACTAGCGGGAGCGAGCAGTACTTC,TRBD2,TRBJ2-7,.,TRBV5-1
CAISLKREGETQYF,TGTGCCATCAGCCTTAAGCGGGAGGGAGAGACCCAGTACTTC,TRBD2,TRBJ2-5,.,TRBV10-3
CASERVSNTGELFF,TGTGCCAGCGAGAGGGTGTCGAACACCGGGGAGCTGTTTTTT,.,TRBJ2-2,once,TRBV9
CASSIIDEQFF,TGTGCCAGCAGTATTATCGATGAGCAGTTCTTC,.,TRBJ2-1,.,TRBV5-4
CASSLGWQAQETQYF,TGTGCCAGCAGCTTAGGGTGGCAGGCCCAAGAGACCCAGTACTTC,.,TRBJ2-5,.,TRBV7-9
CASSSDWNQPQHF,TGTGCCAGCAGCTCAGACTGGAATCAGCCCCAGCATTTT,.,TRBJ1-5,.,TRBV7-2
CASSLGRGLTDTQYF,TGTGCCAGCAGCTTAGGGCGGGGACTCACAGATACGCAGTATTTT,.,TRBJ2-3,.,TRBV7-9
CASSIGDPNSPLHF,TGTGCCAGCAGCATAGGCGATCCTAATTCACCCCTCCACTTT,.,TRBJ1-6,.,TRBV11-3
CASSRPGLSNYEQYF,TGTGCCAGCAGCCGACCGGGACTGTCAAACTACGAGCAGTACTTC,.,TRBJ2-7,.,TRBV6-2/TRBV6-3
CASSLTSGSSYNEQFF,TGCGCCAGCAGTCTTACTAGCGGGAGCTCCTACAATGAGCAGTTCTTC,TRBD2,TRBJ2-1,.,TRBV5-1
CASSFQGVSVEQYF,TGTGCCAGCAGCTTTCAGGGGGTTTCAGTGGAGCAGTACTTC,TRBD1,TRBJ2-7,.,TRBV7-2
CASSFMRAPNYGYTF,TGTGCCAGCAGCTTCATGCGAGCTCCTAACTATGGCTACACCTTC,.,TRBJ1-2,.,TRBV7-2
CAWSPKYAGGTDTQYF,TGTGCCTGGAGTCCAAAATACGCGGGAGGCACAGATACGCAGTATTTT,TRBD2,TRBJ2-3,.,TRBV30